The 5 T cell receptor beta chains listed next were all sequenced from one sample in a study of T cell responses to AZD1222 COVID-19 vaccine. TCRdb's table, derived via immunoSEQ multiplex PCR, lists solely in-frame clones and lacks some. Among approximately 100,000 clones listed, 85% to 90% were seen once. Sample: peripheral blood, taken on day 0 of AZD1222 vaccination. The source is an adult in good health.

The chain carries TRBV6-6 and TRBJ2-1; weak D call: TRBD2 (6 bases). Trimming left V 5 bases short and J 7 bases short, with 12 bases between. Germline CDR1 reads MNHNY; CDR2 reads SVGAGI (reference sequence). This CDR3 spans 13 amino acids. CDR3 region: CASSQGLWNEQFF. In DNA, the CDR3 is TGTGCCAGCAGTCAGGGACTTTGGAATGAGCAGTTCTTC.

This clone has only one observation. The chain joins TRBV5-1 to TRBJ2-3, with 7 bases identical to TRBD1. V gave up 0 bases and J gave up 6 bases; unmatched junction bases: 7. The germline V gene has CDR1 SGHRS and CDR2 YFSETQ. CDR3 length equals 15 residues. CDR3 residues: CASSLEGQYTDTQYF. The CDR3 bases are TGCGCCAGCAGCTTGGAGGGACAGTACACGGATACGCAGTATTTT.

The sample holds a few counts of this clone. The rearrangement links TRBV7-9 to TRBJ2-1; 14 bases are a match to TRBD2. The junction had 2 bases not matched to a gene; V was cut back by 5 bases and J by 5 bases. The CDR3 length is 15 residues. CDR1 SEHNR and CDR2 FQNEAQ come from the germline V gene (reference sequence). This CDR3 is CASSPGLAGDNEQFF. The DNA of the CDR3 is TGTGCCAGCAGCCCGGGACTAGCGGGGGACAATGAGCAGTTCTTC.

This clone was detected a few times. V and J are TRBV4-2 and TRBJ2-7; perhaps TRBD1 as D (6 bases). The germline V gene encodes CDR1 LGHNA and CDR2 YNFKEQ. This CDR3 is 12 amino acids long. The V gene lost 1 base and the J gene lost 7 bases, with 8 bases spanning the gap. The CDR3 region has the DNA TGTGCCAGCAGCCAAGGAGGGACAGAGCAGTACTTC. Translated, it gives CASSQGGTEQYF.

The chain recombines TRBV10-3 with TRBJ2-2; 14 bases map to TRBD2. CDR3 length: 16 residues. The germline gives CDR1 ENHRY, CDR2 SYGVKD. V was clipped by 0 bases and J by 7 bases; unmatched bases: 1. DNA for the CDR3: TGTGCCATCAGTGAGTCGACTAGCGGGAGGGTCGGGGAGCTGTTTTTT. Protein sequence: CAISESTSGRVGELFF.